One sample yielded the 30 T cell receptor beta chains listed below, sequenced in a study of T cells after yellow fever vaccination. TCRdb re-called the 5' RACE reads through MiXCR, storing one row per CDR3 protein. The table lists roughly 70,000 distinct CDR3 sequences, roughly 7.7% of them singletons, with less than 50% in the top ten. The sample in question was CD8+ T cells sorted from PBMCs, obtained on the day of the yellow fever booster vaccination. These receptor sequences come from a man aged 25-45 years who received the YFV17D yellow fever vaccine.

This clonotype has a count of ten or more. The V and J genes are TRBV7-9 and TRBJ2-3, with D perhaps given as TRBD1 or TRBD2 (5 bases each). From germline, CDR1 is SEHNR and CDR2 FQNEAQ (reference sequence). The CDR3 length is 17 residues. Trimming cost V 5 bases and J 4 bases, with 22 bases left between them. The CDR3 nucleotides are TGTGCCAGCAGCCCCCCCCCCGGGGCAGATTTCCCAGATACGCAGTATTTT. Translated: CASSPPPGADFPDTQYF. Filled out from reference TRBV7-9 and TRBJ2-3, the complete variable domain reads DTGVSQNPRHKITKRGQNVTFRCDPISEHNRLYWYRQTLGQGPEFLTYFQNEAQLEKSRLLSDRFSAERPKGSFSTLEIQRTEQGDSAMYLCASSPPPGADFPDTQYFGPGTRLTVL.

The gene calls are TRBV2 and TRBJ2-1; D unclear. Germline V gene data show CDR1 as SNHLY and CDR2 as FYNNEI. The CDR3 contains 12 residues. Trimming removed 8 bases from V and 8 bases from J, with 13 bases in between. The CDR3, as DNA: TGTGCCAGCGAAGGGTCCCAGGATGAGCAGTTCTTC. Protein product: CASEGSQDEQFF.

As for this clonotype: This may stem from a read error, because a much larger clone lies one nucleotide away. As the CDR3 is not closed by the conserved phenylalanine or tryptophan, this likely results from a read error. The CDR3 loop is CSVGLAVAYEQYL. The CDR3 coding sequence is TGCAGCGTTGGACTAGCGGTAGCCTACGAGCAGTACCTC. The chain combines TRBV29-1 with TRBJ2-7, with TRBD2 matching 9 bases. This CDR3 is 13 amino acids long. Trimming cost V 4 bases and J 2 bases; bases outside gene matches: 3. Germline CDR1 and CDR2: SQVTM and ANQGSEA.

This chain joins TRBV18 and TRBJ2-7; 7 bases line up with TRBD2. CDR1 and CDR2 (germline): KGHSH, LQKENI. This CDR3 is built from 14 residues. V was clipped by 0 bases and J by 7 bases; unmatched bases: 6. The DNA of the CDR3 is TGTGCCAGCTCACCACCGCGGGAGACGGGAGAGCAGTACTTC. It encodes CASSPPRETGEQYF.

The chain carries TRBV7-9 and TRBJ2-7, with 10 nucleotides matching TRBD2. J gave up 1 base and V 5 bases, and 5 bases lay outside the gene matches. The CDR3 extends over 15 amino acids. Looked up from germline, CDR1 is SEHNR and CDR2 is FQNEAQ (reference sequence). The CDR3 loop reads CASSLGTSVSYEQYF. DNA of the CDR3: TGTGCCAGCAGCCTCGGGACTAGCGTATCCTACGAGCAGTACTTC.

The chain has TRBV4-3 and TRBJ2-7, with a weak D call TRBD2 (7 bases). From germline, CDR1 is LGHNA and CDR2 YSLEER. This CDR3 is 15 amino acids long. The ends were cut back, 0 bases at V and 5 bases at J, with 14 bases in the middle. CDR3 residues: CASSQESGGRDEQYF. The CDR3 nucleotides read TGCGCCAGCAGCCAAGAATCGGGGGGCAGGGACGAGCAGTACTTC.

This clonotype was detected many times. The CDR3 nucleotides are TGTGCCAGCAGCGTAGAAAGCGACCCACCCTACAATGAGCAGTTCTTC. This gives the protein CASSVESDPPYNEQFF. The J gene is TRBJ2-1, the V gene TRBV9; D gene ambiguous. The CDR3 is 16 amino acids. V was pared by 0 bases and J by 2 bases, with 12 bases between. Germline assignment: CDR1 SGDLS and CDR2 YYNGEE.

A few counts support this clonotype. The V gene is TRBV6-2 or TRBV6-3, the J gene TRBJ1-1; D unresolved. The V end lost 4 bases, the J end lost 0 bases, and 6 bases lay between the germline ends. This CDR3 region has 13 residues. The germline V gene has CDR1 MNHEY and CDR2 SVGEGT. The CDR3 here is CASSLEMNTEAFF. The CDR3 bases are TGTGCCAGCAGTTTGGAGATGAACACTGAAGCTTTCTTT.

The table lists this clonotype with a few counts. The chain uses TRBV4-3 and TRBJ2-1, with D uncertain. Trimming stripped 4 bases from V and 6 bases from J, with 10 bases between. CDR1 LGHNA and CDR2 YSLEER come from the germline V gene. This CDR3 spans 13 amino acids. The CDR3 loop reads CASSRRDGNEQFF. CDR3 nucleotides: TGCGCCAGCAGCCGCCGAGACGGCAATGAGCAGTTCTTC.

This clonotype was counted between two and nine times. Here the CDR3 reads CASSSYSSSYNEQFF. In DNA, the CDR3 is TGTGCCAGCAGTTCATACAGTAGCTCCTACAATGAGCAGTTCTTC. V gene TRBV28 combines with J gene TRBJ2-1, with D hard to call. Germline-derived CDR1 and CDR2 are MDHEN and SYDVKM. This CDR3 is 15 amino acids long. The V end lost 4 bases, the J end lost 0 bases, and 10 bases lay between the germline ends. The full variable domain, with the rest looked up from reference TRBV28 and TRBJ2-1, is DVKVTQSSRYLVKRTGEKVFLECVQDMDHENMFWYRQDPGLGLRLIYFSYDVKMKEKGDIPEGYSVSREKKERFSLILESASTNQTSMYLCASSSYSSSYNEQFFGPGTRLTVL.

The chain combines TRBV4-2 with TRBJ1-2; 9 bases are a match to TRBD1. The CDR3 extends over 14 amino acids. V lost 2 bases and J lost 5; bases outside the gene matches: 3. The germline V gene encodes CDR1 LGHNA and CDR2 YNFKEQ. The CDR3 sequence is CASSQTGGLYGYTF. The CDR3 DNA follows: TGTGCCAGCAGCCAAACAGGGGGCCTGTATGGCTACACCTTC.

The chain joins TRBV5-1 to TRBJ2-1; 7 bases are shared with TRBD2. Germline V gene lookup returns CDR1 SGHRS and CDR2 YFSETQ. V was pared by 0 bases and J by 7 bases, with 1 base of the junction left unmatched. This CDR3 contains 13 residues. The CDR3 protein is CASSLGEGNEQFF. CDR3 nucleotide sequence: TGCGCCAGCAGCTTGGGGGAGGGGAATGAGCAGTTCTTC.

The chain links TRBV6-1 to TRBJ2-1, with TRBD2 identical over 7 bases. The CDR3 is 14 amino acids. CDR1 and CDR2 from the germline V gene are MNHNS and SASEGT. The V segment lost 11 bases and the J segment 0 bases; nucleotides outside the gene matches: 7. The CDR3 DNA sequence: TGTGCCGTCCGTAGCGGGTTCTCCTACAATGAGCAGTTCTTC. This gives the protein CAVRSGFSYNEQFF.

This clonotype has only a few counts. The chain joins TRBV7-9 to TRBJ2-1; TRBD2 aligns across 7 bases. The CDR3 has 16 amino acids. The V segment lost 2 bases and the J segment 3 bases; nucleotides outside the gene matches: 7. Germline CDR1 SEHNR, CDR2 FQNEAQ (reference sequence). The CDR3, as DNA: TGTGCCAGCAGCTTAAACGCGCTAGCGGACTACAATGAGCAGTTCTTC. Protein: CASSLNALADYNEQFF.

This clonotype was seen only a few times. The chain is built from TRBV28 and TRBJ2-3; D is unclear. Germline V CDR1 and CDR2: MDHEN, SYDVKM. Trimming left V 4 bases short and J 1 base short, with 18 bases between. This CDR3 has 17 amino acids. CDR3 in DNA: TGTGCCAGCAGTTCTCGCTATGGAGCCGGAGGCACAGATACGCAGTATTTT. Translated: CASSSRYGAGGTDTQYF. Filled out from reference TRBV28 and TRBJ2-3, the complete variable domain reads DVKVTQSSRYLVKRTGEKVFLECVQDMDHENMFWYRQDPGLGLRLIYFSYDVKMKEKGDIPEGYSVSREKKERFSLILESASTNQTSMYLCASSSRYGAGGTDTQYFGPGTRLTVL.

This clonotype showed up just a few times. The chain combines TRBV25-1 with TRBJ2-1; no definite D call. Trimming cost V 8 bases and J 5 bases, with 4 bases left between them. The CDR3 covers 10 residues. CDR1 is MGHDK and CDR2 is SYGVNS in the germline V gene. This CDR3 is CASGDNEQFF. The CDR3 coding sequence is TGTGCCAGCGGCGACAATGAGCAGTTCTTC.

The gene calls are TRBV23-1 and TRBJ2-1, with TRBD2 matching over 7 bases. Being an ORF, TRBV23-1 has a function that is uncertain. V shed 2 bases, J shed 7 bases, and the junction held 11 bases outside the gene matches. This CDR3 region has 16 residues. The CDR3: CASSQNPLRERNEQFF. DNA for the CDR3: TGCGCCAGCAGTCAAAATCCCCTGCGGGAGAGAAATGAGCAGTTCTTC.

The chain links TRBV24-1 to TRBJ2-7; TRBD2 matches 11 bases. Germline assignment: CDR1 KGHDR and CDR2 SFDVKD. V lost 4 bases, J lost 2 bases, and 3 bases stayed unmatched. The CDR3 loop spans 15 amino acids. CDR3 region: CATSDGTSGAYEQYF. CDR3 sequence (DNA): TGTGCCACCAGTGACGGGACTAGCGGCGCCTACGAGCAGTACTTC.

The V gene is TRBV3-1, the J gene TRBJ2-1; D is perhaps TRBD2 (5 bases). In germline, CDR1 is LGHDT, CDR2 YNNKEL (reference sequence). Trimming left V 4 bases short and J 2 bases short, with 12 bases between. This CDR3 has 15 residues. The CDR3 coding sequence is TGTGCCAGCAGCCCTGAAGCGGTGGCCTACAATGAGCAGTTCTTC. Translation: CASSPEAVAYNEQFF.

This clonotype has a handful of counts. The V gene is TRBV5-6, the J gene TRBJ1-4; D is possibly TRBD1 (6 bases). Germline lookup yields CDR1 SGHDT and CDR2 YYEEEE. The CDR3 extends over 15 amino acids. Trimming removed 0 bases at V and 7 bases at J, with 13 bases between. This CDR3 is CASSLVGGHSEKLFF. The CDR3 bases are TGTGCCAGCAGCTTGGTGGGGGGGCACAGTGAAAAACTGTTTTTT.

This clonotype has only a few counts. V and J are TRBV2 and TRBJ2-7; the D gene could be TRBD1 or TRBD2 (5 bases each). Germline V lookup: CDR1 SNHLY, CDR2 FYNNEI. V gave up 9 bases and J gave up 9 bases, with 18 bases separating them. This CDR3 has 12 amino acids. The chain's CDR3 is CARTGSTGGQYF. CDR3 in DNA: TGTGCCAGAACCGGGTCTACTGGGGGGCAGTACTTC. The complete variable domain, with remaining parts taken from reference TRBV2 and TRBJ2-7, reads EPEVTQTPSHQVTQMGQEVILRCVPISNHLYFYWYRQILGQKVEFLVSFYNNEISEKSEIFDDQFSVERPDGSNFTLKIRSTKLEDSAMYFCARTGSTGGQYFGPGTRLTVT.

The V call is TRBV20-1, the J call TRBJ2-3, with D tentatively TRBD2 (5 bases). The CDR3 extends over 13 amino acids. The germline V gene encodes CDR1 DFQATT and CDR2 SNEGSKA (reference sequence). V shed 4 bases and J shed 1 base, with 9 bases lying between them. CDR3 sequence reads: CSAIGLGTDTQYF. CDR3 coding DNA: TGCAGTGCTATCGGACTTGGCACAGATACGCAGTATTTT.

This chain uses TRBV19 with TRBJ2-2; no firm D call. Looked up from germline, CDR1 is LNHDA and CDR2 is SQIVND (reference sequence). The CDR3 sequence is 11 residues long. Trimming stripped 7 bases from V and 6 bases from J, with 6 bases between. CDR3 DNA sequence: TGTGCCAGTAATTTGGCCGGGGAGCTGTTTTTT. This codes for CASNLAGELFF. The complete variable domain, with remaining parts taken from reference TRBV19 and TRBJ2-2, reads DGGITQSPKYLFRKEGQNVTLSCEQNLNHDAMYWYRQDPGQGLRLIYYSQIVNDFQKGDIAEGYSVSREKKESFPLTVTSAQKNPTAFYLCASNLAGELFFGEGSRLTVL.

The rearrangement joins TRBV4-2 to TRBJ2-5; tentative D call: TRBD2 (5 bases). This CDR3 comprises 15 residues. V lost 0 bases, J lost 1 base, and 9 bases lay in between. Germline-derived CDR1 and CDR2 are LGHNA and YNFKEQ. CDR3 amino acids: CASSQDKEAQETQYF. The CDR3 DNA reads as TGTGCCAGCAGCCAAGATAAGGAGGCCCAAGAGACCCAGTACTTC.

This clonotype has more than one count but fewer than ten. No conserved phenylalanine or tryptophan is present at the end of the CDR3, so a read error is the likely explanation. It is unclear where the CDR3 begins or ends on the DNA, so no DNA is shown, and the CDR3 is as TCRdb lists it. The V call is TRBV25-1, the J call TRBJ1-2. With termini counted, the CDR3 has 9 amino acids. The V gene's germline CDR1 is MGHDK and CDR2 SYGVNS. CDR3 sequence reads: CASSEGKAG.

This clonotype was observed a handful of times. The rearrangement joins TRBV12-3 or TRBV12-4 to TRBJ2-7; D is perhaps TRBD1 (5 bases). The CDR3 has 14 residues. The V and J ends lost 7 bases and 4 bases respectively, with 17 bases between them. CDR3: CASILQGEGYEQYF. Here the CDR3 DNA reads TGTGCCAGCATCCTCCAGGGTGAAGGGTACGAGCAGTACTTC.

This clonotype was seen a handful of times. The chain couples TRBV11-2 to TRBJ2-1; D unresolved. The V end was cut by 3 bases, the J end by 5 bases, with 5 bases between. Looked up from germline, CDR1 is SGHAT and CDR2 is FQNNGV. The CDR3 is 12 residues long. In nucleotides, the CDR3 is TGTGCCAGCAGCTTCGTCAACAATGAGCAGTTCTTC. It encodes CASSFVNNEQFF.

The chain couples TRBV10-3 to TRBJ2-3; 11 bases line up with TRBD1. Germline V lookup: CDR1 ENHRY, CDR2 SYGVKD. Germline trimming cut 11 bases from V and 8 bases from J; bases unmatched to any gene: 12. The CDR3 is 14 residues long. As DNA, the CDR3 is TGTGCCTCTGATGGGGGACAGGGGGAAGGTACGCAGTATTTT. It encodes CASDGGQGEGTQYF.

This clonotype occurred many times. The chain links TRBV7-9 to TRBJ1-1; D remains ambiguous. The V end lost 5 bases, the J end lost 7 bases, and 11 bases lay between the germline ends. This CDR3 contains 12 residues. Germline assignment: CDR1 SEHNR and CDR2 FQNEAQ (reference sequence). This CDR3 reads CASSPEGIEAFF. Written as DNA, the CDR3 is TGTGCCAGCAGCCCGGAAGGAATTGAAGCTTTCTTT.

The V call is TRBV9, the J call TRBJ2-3; D is ambiguous. Between the trimmed V and J ends, which lost 4 bases and 6 bases, there was a span of 12 bases. Germline CDR1 and CDR2: SGDLS and YYNGEE. The CDR3 totals 13 residues. CDR3 in amino acids: CASSLWPPDTQYF. The CDR3 DNA follows: TGTGCCAGCAGCCTTTGGCCCCCCGATACGCAGTATTTT.